This entry features one TCR beta chain sequence. Its antigen is as yet unknown. The V segment lost 5 bases and the J segment 3 bases; nucleotides outside the gene matches: 3. The V gene's germline CDR1 is MNHEY and CDR2 SMNVEV (reference sequence). The CDR3 extends over 13 amino acids. These data originate in a study of shared clonotypes between healthy human individuals. Study overall: CD4 naive cells filled three plates per donor, CD4 memory three, CD8 naive two and CD8 memory one. Notes on the study in general: Sequencing depth was expected to affect clonotype sharing among donors. Roughly 4.6% of naive CD4 clonotypes were common to a handful of donors.

TCRdb's table, derived via immunoSEQ multiplex PCR, lists solely in-frame clones and lacks some. This table holds 750,000 to 1,000,000 clones, more than 85% found once. CD8 cells regarded as naive lacked CD45RO, were positively chosen for CCR7, and omitted terminally differentiated effector memory CD45RA+ cells. Sequencing was carried out using naive CD8+ T cells sorted from blood. The receptor's source is a young man in good health. The chain carries TRBV27 and TRBJ1-1; 7 bases line up with TRBD1. The CDR3 DNA reads as TGTGCCAGCAGTGCCGGGACAGACACTGAAGCTTTCTTT. Residues: CASSAGTDTEAFF.